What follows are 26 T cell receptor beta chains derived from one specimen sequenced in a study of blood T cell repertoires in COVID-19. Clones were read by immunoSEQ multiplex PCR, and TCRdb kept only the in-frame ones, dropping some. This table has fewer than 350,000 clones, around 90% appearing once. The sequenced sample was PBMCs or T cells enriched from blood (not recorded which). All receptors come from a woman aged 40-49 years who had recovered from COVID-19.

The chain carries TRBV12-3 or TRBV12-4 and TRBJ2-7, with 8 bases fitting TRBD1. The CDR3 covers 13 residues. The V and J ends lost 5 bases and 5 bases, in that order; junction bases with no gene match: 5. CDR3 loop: CASSIGQGDEQYF. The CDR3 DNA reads TGTGCCAGCAGTATTGGACAGGGCGACGAGCAGTACTTC.

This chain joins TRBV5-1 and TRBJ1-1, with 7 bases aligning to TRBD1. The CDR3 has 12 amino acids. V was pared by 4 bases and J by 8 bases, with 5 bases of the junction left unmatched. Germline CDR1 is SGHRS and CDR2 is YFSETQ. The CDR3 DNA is TGCGCCAGCAGCGCTGACAGGGAGGAAGCTTTCTTT. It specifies CASSADREEAFF.

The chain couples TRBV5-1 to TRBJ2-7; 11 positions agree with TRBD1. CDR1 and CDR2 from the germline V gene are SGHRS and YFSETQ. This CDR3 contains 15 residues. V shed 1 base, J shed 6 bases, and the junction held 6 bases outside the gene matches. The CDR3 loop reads CASSLRTGQGGEQYF. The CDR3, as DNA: TGCGCCAGCAGCTTGAGGACGGGACAGGGGGGCGAGCAGTACTTC. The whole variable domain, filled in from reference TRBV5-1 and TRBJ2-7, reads KAGVTQTPRYLIKTRGQQVTLSCSPISGHRSVSWYQQTPGQGLQFLFEYFSETQRNKGNFPGRFSGRQFSNSRSEMNVSTLELGDSALYLCASSLRTGQGGEQYFGPGTRLTVT.

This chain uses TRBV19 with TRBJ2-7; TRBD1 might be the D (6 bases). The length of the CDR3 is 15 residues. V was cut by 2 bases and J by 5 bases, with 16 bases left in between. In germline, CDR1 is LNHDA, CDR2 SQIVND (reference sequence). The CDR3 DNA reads TGTGCCAGTAGTATATCGGGCCTACAGGGCCACGAGCAGTACTTC. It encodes CASSISGLQGHEQYF.

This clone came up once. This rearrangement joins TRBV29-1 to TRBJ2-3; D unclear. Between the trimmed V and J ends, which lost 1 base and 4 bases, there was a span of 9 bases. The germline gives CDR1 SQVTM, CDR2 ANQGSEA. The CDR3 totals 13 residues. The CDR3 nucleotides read TGCAGCGTTGAAGTTGGCTCCGCAGATACGCAGTATTTT. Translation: CSVEVGSADTQYF.

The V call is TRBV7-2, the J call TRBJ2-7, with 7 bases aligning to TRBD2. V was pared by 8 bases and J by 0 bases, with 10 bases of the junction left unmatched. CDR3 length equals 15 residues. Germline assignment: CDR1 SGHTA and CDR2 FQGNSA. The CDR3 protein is CASREANTFSYEQYF. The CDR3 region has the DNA TGTGCCAGCCGGGAGGCCAACACATTCTCCTACGAGCAGTACTTC.

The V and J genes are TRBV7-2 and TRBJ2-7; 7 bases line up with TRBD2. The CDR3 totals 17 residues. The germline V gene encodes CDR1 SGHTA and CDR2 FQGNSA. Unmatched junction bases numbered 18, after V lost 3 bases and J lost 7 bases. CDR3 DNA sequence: TGTGCCAGCAGCTTGTTACTTGGGCTAGCGGATGTTGGGGAGCAGTACTTC. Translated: CASSLLLGLADVGEQYF.

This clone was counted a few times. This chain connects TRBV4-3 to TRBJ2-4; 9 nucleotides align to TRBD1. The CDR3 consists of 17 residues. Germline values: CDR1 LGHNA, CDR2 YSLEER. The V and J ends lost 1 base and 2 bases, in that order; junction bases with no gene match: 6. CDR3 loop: CASSQATGGYSKNIQYF. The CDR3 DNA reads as TGCGCCAGCAGCCAAGCGACAGGGGGATATTCCAAAAACATTCAGTACTTC.

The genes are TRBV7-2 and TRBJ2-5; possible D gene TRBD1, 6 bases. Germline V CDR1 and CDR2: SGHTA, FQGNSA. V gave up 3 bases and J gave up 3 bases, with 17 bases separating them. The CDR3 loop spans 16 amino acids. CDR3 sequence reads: CASSFPRGSGEETQYF. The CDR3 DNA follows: TGTGCCAGCAGCTTCCCCCGGGGTTCAGGGGAAGAGACCCAGTACTTC.

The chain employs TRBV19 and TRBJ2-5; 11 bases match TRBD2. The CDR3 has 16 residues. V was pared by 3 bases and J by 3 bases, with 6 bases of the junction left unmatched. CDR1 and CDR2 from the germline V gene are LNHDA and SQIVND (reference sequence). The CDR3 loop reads CASSIVTSGIEETQYF. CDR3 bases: TGTGCCAGTAGTATTGTGACTAGCGGGATTGAAGAGACCCAGTACTTC. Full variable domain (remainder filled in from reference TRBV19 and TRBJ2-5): DGGITQSPKYLFRKEGQNVTLSCEQNLNHDAMYWYRQDPGQGLRLIYYSQIVNDFQKGDIAEGYSVSREKKESFPLTVTSAQKNPTAFYLCASSIVTSGIEETQYFGPGTRLLVL.

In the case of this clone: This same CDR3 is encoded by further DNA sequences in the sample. The CDR3 here is CASSLQGRGEQYF. The CDR3 DNA is TGCGCCAGCAGCCTACAGGGAAGAGGGGAGCAGTACTTC. The chain employs TRBV5-1 and TRBJ2-7, with a weak D call TRBD1 (6 bases). Germline V gene lookup returns CDR1 SGHRS and CDR2 YFSETQ. The ends were cut back, 4 bases at V and 7 bases at J, with 15 bases in the middle. The CDR3 spans 13 residues.

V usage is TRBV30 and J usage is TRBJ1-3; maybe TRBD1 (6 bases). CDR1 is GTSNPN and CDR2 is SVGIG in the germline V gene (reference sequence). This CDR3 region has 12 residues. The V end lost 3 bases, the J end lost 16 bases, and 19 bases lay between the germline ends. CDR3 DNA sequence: TGTGCCTGGAGCGCCGGACAGCCCGCCAACTATTTT. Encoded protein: CAWSAGQPANYF.

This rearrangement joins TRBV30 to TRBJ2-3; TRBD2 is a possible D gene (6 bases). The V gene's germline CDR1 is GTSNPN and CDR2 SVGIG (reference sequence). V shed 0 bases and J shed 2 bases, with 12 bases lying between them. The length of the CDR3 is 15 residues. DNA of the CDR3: TGTGCCTGGAGTGTACGGCGGGGTCCCACAGATACGCAGTATTTT. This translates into CAWSVRRGPTDTQYF.

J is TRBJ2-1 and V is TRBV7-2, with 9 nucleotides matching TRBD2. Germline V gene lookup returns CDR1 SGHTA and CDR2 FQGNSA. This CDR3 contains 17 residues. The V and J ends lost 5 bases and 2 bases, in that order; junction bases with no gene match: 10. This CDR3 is CASSPITSSGTYNEQFF. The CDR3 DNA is TGTGCCAGCAGCCCTATAACCTCTAGCGGGACCTACAATGAGCAGTTCTTC.

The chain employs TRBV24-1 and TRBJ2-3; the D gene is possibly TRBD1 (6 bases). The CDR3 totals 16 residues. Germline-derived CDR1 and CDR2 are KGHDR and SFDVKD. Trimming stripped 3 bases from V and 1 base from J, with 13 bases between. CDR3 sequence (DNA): TGTGCCACCAGTGATCCCGGGACAAAGGGCACAGATACGCAGTATTTT. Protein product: CATSDPGTKGTDTQYF.

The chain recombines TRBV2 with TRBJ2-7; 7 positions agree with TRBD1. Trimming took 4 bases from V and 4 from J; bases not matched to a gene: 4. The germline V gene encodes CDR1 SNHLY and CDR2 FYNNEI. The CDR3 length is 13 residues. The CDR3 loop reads CASSGDSWYEQYF. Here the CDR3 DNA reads TGTGCCAGCAGTGGGGACAGTTGGTACGAGCAGTACTTC.

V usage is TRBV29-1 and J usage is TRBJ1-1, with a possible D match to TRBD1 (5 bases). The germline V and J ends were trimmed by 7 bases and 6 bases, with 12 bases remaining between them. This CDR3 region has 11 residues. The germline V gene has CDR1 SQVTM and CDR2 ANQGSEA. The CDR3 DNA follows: TGCAGCGGGAAAAGACAGTCTGAAGCTTTCTTT. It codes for CSGKRQSEAFF.

The CDR3 is CASSWGTGDDEQYF. The CDR3 DNA reads TGCGCCAGCAGCTGGGGGACAGGGGACGACGAGCAGTACTTC. The chain has TRBV5-1 and TRBJ2-7; 10 bases agree with TRBD1. CDR1 and CDR2 from the germline V gene are SGHRS and YFSETQ. Trimming removed 3 bases from V and 5 bases from J; junction bases left unmatched: 5. The CDR3 is 14 amino acids. Full variable domain (outside the CDR3, taken from reference TRBV5-1 and TRBJ2-7): KAGVTQTPRYLIKTRGQQVTLSCSPISGHRSVSWYQQTPGQGLQFLFEYFSETQRNKGNFPGRFSGRQFSNSRSEMNVSTLELGDSALYLCASSWGTGDDEQYFGPGTRLTVT.

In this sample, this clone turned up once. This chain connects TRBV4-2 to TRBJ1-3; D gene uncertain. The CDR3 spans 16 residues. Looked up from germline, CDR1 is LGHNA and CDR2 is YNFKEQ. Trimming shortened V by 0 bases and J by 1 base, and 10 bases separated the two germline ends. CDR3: CASSQEYSNSGNTIYF. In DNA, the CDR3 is TGTGCCAGCAGCCAAGAGTACAGCAATTCTGGAAACACCATATATTTT.

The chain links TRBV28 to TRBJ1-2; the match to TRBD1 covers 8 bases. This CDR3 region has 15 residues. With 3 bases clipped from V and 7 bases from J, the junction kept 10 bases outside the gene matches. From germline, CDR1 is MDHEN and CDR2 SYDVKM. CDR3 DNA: TGTGCCAGCAGTTTCTCGGACAGGGATTACAGTGGCTACACCTTC. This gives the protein CASSFSDRDYSGYTF.

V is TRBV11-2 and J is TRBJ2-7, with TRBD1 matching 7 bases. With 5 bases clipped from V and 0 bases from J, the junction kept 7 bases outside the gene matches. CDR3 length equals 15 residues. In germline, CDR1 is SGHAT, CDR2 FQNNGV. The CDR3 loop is CASSPGQESSYEQYF. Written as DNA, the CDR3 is TGTGCCAGCAGCCCAGGACAGGAGAGCTCCTACGAGCAGTACTTC.

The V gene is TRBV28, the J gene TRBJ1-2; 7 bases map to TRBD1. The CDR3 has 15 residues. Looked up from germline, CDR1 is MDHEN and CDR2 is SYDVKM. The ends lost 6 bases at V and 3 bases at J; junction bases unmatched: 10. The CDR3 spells CASRSTGKVYYGYTF. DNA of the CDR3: TGTGCCAGCAGATCGACAGGGAAGGTCTACTATGGCTACACCTTC.

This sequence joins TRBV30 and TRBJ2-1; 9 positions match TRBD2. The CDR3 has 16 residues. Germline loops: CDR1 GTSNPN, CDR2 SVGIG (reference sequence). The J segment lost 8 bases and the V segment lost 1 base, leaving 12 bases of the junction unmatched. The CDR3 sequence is CAWSAQSGLAVHEQFF. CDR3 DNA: TGTGCCTGGAGTGCCCAATCGGGACTAGCTGTCCATGAGCAGTTCTTC.

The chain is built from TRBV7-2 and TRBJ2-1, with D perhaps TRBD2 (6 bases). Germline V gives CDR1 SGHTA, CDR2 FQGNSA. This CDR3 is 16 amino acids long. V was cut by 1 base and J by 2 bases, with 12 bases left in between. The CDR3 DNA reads TGTGCCAGCAGCTTAGGAGGGCGGGAAGCCTACAATGAGCAGTTCTTC. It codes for CASSLGGREAYNEQFF.

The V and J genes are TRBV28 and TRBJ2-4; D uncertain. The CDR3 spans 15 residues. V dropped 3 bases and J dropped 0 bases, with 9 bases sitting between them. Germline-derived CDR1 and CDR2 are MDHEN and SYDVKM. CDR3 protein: CASSFGGRAKNIQYF. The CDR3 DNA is TGTGCCAGCAGTTTCGGCGGAAGAGCCAAAAACATTCAGTACTTC. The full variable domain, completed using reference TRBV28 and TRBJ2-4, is DVKVTQSSRYLVKRTGEKVFLECVQDMDHENMFWYRQDPGLGLRLIYFSYDVKMKEKGDIPEGYSVSREKKERFSLILESASTNQTSMYLCASSFGGRAKNIQYFGAGTRLSVL.

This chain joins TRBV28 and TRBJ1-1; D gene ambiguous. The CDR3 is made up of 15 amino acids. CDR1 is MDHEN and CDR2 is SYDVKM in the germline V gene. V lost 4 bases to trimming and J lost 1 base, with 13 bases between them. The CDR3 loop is CASSSLDYRNTEAFF. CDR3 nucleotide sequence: TGTGCCAGCAGTTCATTAGATTATCGGAACACTGAAGCTTTCTTT.